A single sample gave rise to the 11 T cell receptor beta chains below, sequenced in a study of blood T cell repertoires in COVID-19. This table comes from immunoSEQ multiplex PCR, and its TCRdb copy is limited to in-frame clones, with some not included. The table lists approximately 250,000 clones, 88% of them singletons. Sequenced: PBMCs or T cells enriched from blood (not recorded which). These receptor sequences come from a woman aged 35 to 49 with acute COVID-19.

The sample holds one count of this clone. The chain employs TRBV7-3 and TRBJ2-7, with TRBD2 matching over 9 bases. The CDR3 loop spans 16 amino acids. V dropped 0 bases and J dropped 1; count of bases not matched to a gene: 4. CDR1 SGHTA and CDR2 FQGTGA come from the germline V gene. CDR3 sequence reads: CASSLTSSGTSYEQYF. The CDR3 DNA follows: TGTGCCAGCAGCTTAACCTCTAGCGGGACTTCCTACGAGCAGTACTTC.

The chain recombines TRBV30 with TRBJ2-7; the D gene is possibly TRBD2 (5 bases). The V gene lost 0 bases and the J gene lost 3 bases, with 15 bases spanning the gap. CDR3 length: 15 residues. In germline, CDR1 is GTSNPN, CDR2 SVGIG (reference sequence). CDR3 DNA: TGTGCCTGGAGTGTACCCGCTATCGGGAACTACGAGCAGTACTTC. Protein: CAWSVPAIGNYEQYF. The full variable domain, rest sourced from reference TRBV30 and TRBJ2-7, is SQTIHQWPATLVQPVGSPLSLECTVEGTSNPNLYWYRQAAGRGLQLLFYSVGIGQISSEVPQNLSASRPQDRQFILSSKKLLLSDSGFYLCAWSVPAIGNYEQYFGPGTRLTVT.

The V gene is TRBV12-3 or TRBV12-4, the J gene TRBJ1-2; D ambiguous. The CDR3 is 13 residues long. V was shortened by 3 bases and J by 5 bases, with 10 bases between the two germline ends. The CDR3 nucleotides read TGTGCCAGCAGTTTCCAGAATACGTATGGCTACACCTTC. It codes for CASSFQNTYGYTF.

The J gene is TRBJ1-1, the V gene TRBV5-1; 8 nucleotides match TRBD1. The CDR3 covers 16 residues. From germline, CDR1 is SGHRS and CDR2 YFSETQ. The ends lost 3 bases at V and 3 bases at J; junction bases unmatched: 10. CDR3 loop: CASSYGTGEADTEAFF. DNA for the CDR3: TGCGCCAGCAGCTACGGGACAGGAGAAGCGGACACTGAAGCTTTCTTT.

The J gene is TRBJ2-1, the V gene TRBV9; TRBD2 matches at 13 bases. CDR1 is SGDLS and CDR2 is YYNGEE in the germline V gene. The J segment lost 6 bases and the V segment lost 3 bases, leaving 6 bases of the junction unmatched. The length of the CDR3 is 16 residues. The CDR3 nucleotides are TGTGCCAGCAGCGCCGTACTAGCGGGAGGGTTCAATGAGCAGTTCTTC. Translating gives CASSAVLAGGFNEQFF.

The chain has TRBV6-5 and TRBJ2-7; D uncertain. The germline gives CDR1 MNHEY, CDR2 SVGAGI. The CDR3 spans 13 residues. Deletions cut 6 bases from V and 1 base from J, with 10 bases between. The CDR3 bases are TGTGCCAGCAGCTACACAGAGTCCTACGAGCAGTACTTC. Residues: CASSYTESYEQYF.

The gene calls are TRBV7-9 and TRBJ1-2; TRBD1 is a possible D gene (6 bases). CDR3 length: 15 amino acids. V was cut by 7 bases and J by 2 bases, with 17 bases left in between. Germline CDR1 reads SEHNR; CDR2 reads FQNEAQ (reference sequence). The CDR3 spells CASIDRDTENYGYTF. For the CDR3, the DNA is TGTGCCAGCATCGACCGGGACACGGAAAACTATGGCTACACCTTC.

The CDR3 is CSASPGGRGETQYF. The CDR3 coding sequence is TGCAGTGCTAGTCCCGGCGGGAGAGGTGAGACCCAGTACTTC. This chain connects TRBV20-1 to TRBJ2-5; 7 bases align to TRBD2. V trimming: 3 bases; J trimming: 5 bases; junction bases outside the gene matches: 9. The germline gives CDR1 DFQATT, CDR2 SNEGSKA (reference sequence). The CDR3 loop spans 14 amino acids.

The J gene is TRBJ2-5, the V gene TRBV20-1; 11 bases are a match to TRBD2. Germline trimming cut 3 bases from V and 7 bases from J; bases unmatched to any gene: 4. Germline CDR1 and CDR2: DFQATT and SNEGSKA (reference sequence). The CDR3 spans 13 residues. The CDR3 loop is CSASPGTSGTQYF. The DNA of the CDR3 is TGCAGTGCTAGTCCTGGGACTAGCGGGACCCAGTACTTC.

The CDR3 DNA follows: TGTGCCAGTAGTATCCTGGCAGGACAGGGGTACTACACCTTC. Translating gives CASSILAGQGYYTF. The rearrangement uses TRBV19 and TRBJ1-2, with 9 bases fitting TRBD1. The CDR3 is made up of 14 amino acids. V shed 3 bases, J shed 10 bases, and the junction held 9 bases outside the gene matches. In germline, CDR1 is LNHDA, CDR2 SQIVND (reference sequence).

The chain employs TRBV2 and TRBJ1-2; 10 bases match TRBD1. The length of the CDR3 is 14 residues. V gave up 6 bases and J gave up 7 bases; unmatched junction bases: 8. Germline CDR1 and CDR2: SNHLY and FYNNEI. As DNA, the CDR3 is TGTGCCAGCAGCGACCGGGACAGGGGTTCTGGCTACACCTTC. Translated: CASSDRDRGSGYTF.